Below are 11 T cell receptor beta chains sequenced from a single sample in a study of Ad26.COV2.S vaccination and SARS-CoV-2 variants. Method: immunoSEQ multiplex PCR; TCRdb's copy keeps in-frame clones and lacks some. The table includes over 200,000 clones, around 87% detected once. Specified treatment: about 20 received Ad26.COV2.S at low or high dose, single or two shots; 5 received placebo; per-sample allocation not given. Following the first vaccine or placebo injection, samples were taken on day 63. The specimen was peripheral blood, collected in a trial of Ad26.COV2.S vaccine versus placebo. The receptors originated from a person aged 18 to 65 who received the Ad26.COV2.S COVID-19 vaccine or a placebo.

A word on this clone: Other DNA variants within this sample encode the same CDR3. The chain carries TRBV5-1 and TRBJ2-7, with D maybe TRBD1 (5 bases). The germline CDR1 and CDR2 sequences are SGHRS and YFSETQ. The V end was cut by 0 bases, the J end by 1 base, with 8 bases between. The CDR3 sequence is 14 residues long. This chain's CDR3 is CASSLDRQSYEQYF. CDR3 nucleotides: TGCGCCAGCAGCTTGGACAGGCAATCCTACGAGCAGTACTTC.

The CDR3 loop reads CASSSRDASSYNEQFF. CDR3 coding DNA: TGTGCCAGTAGTTCCCGGGACGCGAGCTCCTACAATGAGCAGTTCTTC. V is TRBV19 and J is TRBJ2-1, with D perhaps being TRBD1 or TRBD2 (5 bases each). V was shortened by 5 bases and J by 0 bases, with 14 bases between the two germline ends. Per germline, CDR1 LNHDA and CDR2 SQIVND (reference sequence). The CDR3 has 16 amino acids.

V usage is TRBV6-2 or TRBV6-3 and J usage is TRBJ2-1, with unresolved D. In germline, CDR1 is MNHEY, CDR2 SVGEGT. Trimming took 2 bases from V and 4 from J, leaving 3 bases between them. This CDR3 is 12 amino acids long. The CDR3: CASSYRYNEQFF. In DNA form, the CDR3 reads TGTGCCAGCAGTTACAGATACAATGAGCAGTTCTTC.

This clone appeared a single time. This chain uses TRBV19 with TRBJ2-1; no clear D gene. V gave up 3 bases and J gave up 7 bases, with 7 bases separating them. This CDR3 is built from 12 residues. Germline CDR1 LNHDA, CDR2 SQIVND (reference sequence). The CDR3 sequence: CASSILENEQFF. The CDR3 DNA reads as TGTGCCAGTAGTATTTTGGAAAATGAGCAGTTCTTC.

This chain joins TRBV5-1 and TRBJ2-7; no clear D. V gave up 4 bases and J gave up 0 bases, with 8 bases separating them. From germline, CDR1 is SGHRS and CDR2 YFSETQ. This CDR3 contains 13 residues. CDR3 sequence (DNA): TGCGCCAGCAGCCGCGAGTACTCCTACGAGCAGTACTTC. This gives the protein CASSREYSYEQYF.

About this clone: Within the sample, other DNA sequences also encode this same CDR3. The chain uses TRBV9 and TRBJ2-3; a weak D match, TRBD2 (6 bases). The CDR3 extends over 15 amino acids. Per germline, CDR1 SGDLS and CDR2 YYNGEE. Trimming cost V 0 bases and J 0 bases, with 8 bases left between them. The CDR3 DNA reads TGTGCCAGCAGCGTAGGCGGGGCCAGCACAGATACGCAGTATTTT. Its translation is CASSVGGASTDTQYF.

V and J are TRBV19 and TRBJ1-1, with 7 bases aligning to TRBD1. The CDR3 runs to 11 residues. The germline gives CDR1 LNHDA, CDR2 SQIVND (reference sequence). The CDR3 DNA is TGTGCAACCTCAGGGGGGGGTGAAGCTTTCTTT. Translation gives CATSGGGEAFF.

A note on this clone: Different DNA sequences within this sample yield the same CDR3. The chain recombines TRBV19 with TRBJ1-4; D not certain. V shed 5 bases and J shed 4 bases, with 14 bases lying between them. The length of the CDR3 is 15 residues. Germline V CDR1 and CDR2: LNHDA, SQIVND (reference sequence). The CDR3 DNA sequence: TGTGCCAGTAGTTCCCCTCGGGGTAATAATGAAAAACTGTTTTTT. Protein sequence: CASSSPRGNNEKLFF.

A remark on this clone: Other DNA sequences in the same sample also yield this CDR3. CDR3 in DNA: TGTGCCAGTAGTATGACAGGATCCTACGAGCAGTACTTC. This codes for CASSMTGSYEQYF. The rearrangement uses TRBV19 and TRBJ2-7; D possibly corresponds to TRBD1 (6 bases). CDR3 length equals 13 residues. Trimming left V 3 bases short and J 1 base short, with 7 bases between. From germline, CDR1 is LNHDA and CDR2 SQIVND (reference sequence). The full variable domain, its missing parts supplied by reference TRBV19 and TRBJ2-7, is DGGITQSPKYLFRKEGQNVTLSCEQNLNHDAMYWYRQDPGQGLRLIYYSQIVNDFQKGDIAEGYSVSREKKESFPLTVTSAQKNPTAFYLCASSMTGSYEQYFGPGTRLTVT.

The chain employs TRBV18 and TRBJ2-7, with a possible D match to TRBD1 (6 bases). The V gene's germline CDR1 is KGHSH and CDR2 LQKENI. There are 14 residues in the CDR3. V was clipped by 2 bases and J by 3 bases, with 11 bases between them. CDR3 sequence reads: CASSPLQGDYEQYF. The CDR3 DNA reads TGTGCCAGCTCACCATTACAGGGCGACTACGAGCAGTACTTC.

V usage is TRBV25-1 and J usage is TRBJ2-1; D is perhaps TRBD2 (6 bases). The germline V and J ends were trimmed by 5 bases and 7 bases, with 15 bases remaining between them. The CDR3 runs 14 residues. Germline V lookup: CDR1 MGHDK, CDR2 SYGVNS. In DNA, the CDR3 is TGTGCCAGCAGTCCTAGGATCAGCGGGAATGAGCAGTTCTTC. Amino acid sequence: CASSPRISGNEQFF.